Below, 16 T cell receptor beta chains from the same sample are listed, as sequenced in a study of T cells in Graves' hyperthyroidism and ophthalmopathy. RNA transcripts provided the source from which TCR beta CDR3 regions were amplified. HTBI primers drove first-round RT-PCR of the TCR CDR3. TCRdb re-called the multiplex PCR reads with MiXCR, one entry per CDR3 protein. The sample yields under 350,000 distinct CDR3 sequences, less than 30% seen once. Sequencing was carried out using blood. These receptors were collected from a man aged 35-49 years with Graves' hyperthyroidism that later progressed to Graves' ophthalmopathy.

The rearrangement uses TRBV20-1 and TRBJ1-1, with TRBD1 as a possible D gene (5 bases). The CDR3 is 11 amino acids. With 4 bases removed from V and 5 bases from J, the gap between germline ends came to 8 bases. CDR1 is DFQATT and CDR2 is SNEGSKA in the germline V gene (reference sequence). The CDR3 bases are TGCAGTGCTACAGGGTATACTGAAGCTTTCTTT. The encoded protein is CSATGYTEAFF.

This clonotype was counted at least ten times. The CDR3 loop reads CASSTVSLSKRTDTQYF. For the CDR3, the DNA is TGCGCCAGCAGCACTGTCTCCCTCAGCAAGCGCACAGATACGCAGTATTTT. V usage is TRBV4-1 and J usage is TRBJ2-3; D not resolved. The CDR3 covers 17 residues. Between the trimmed V and J ends, which lost 5 bases and 1 base, there was a span of 19 bases. CDR1 and CDR2 from the germline V gene are MGHRA and YSYEKL.

This clonotype showed up just a few times. The junction departs from the called germline gene at one end, perhaps through a read error. The chain couples TRBV11-2 to TRBJ2-7; a possible D gene is TRBD1 (6 bases). Per the germline V gene, CDR1 is SGHAT and CDR2 is FQNNGV. This CDR3 region has 15 residues. The CDR3 spells CASSLNSAGAYEQCF. The CDR3 DNA sequence: TGTGCCAGCAGCTTAAATTCCGCAGGGGCCTACGAGCAGTGCTTC.

This clonotype was detected a few times. The conserved phenylalanine or tryptophan is not found at the CDR3 terminus, so this likely reflects a read error. The V and J genes are TRBV7-3 and TRBJ2-7; D gene ambiguous. Germline CDR1 SGHTA, CDR2 FQGTGA. Trimming took 3 bases from V and 2 from J, leaving 14 bases between them. The CDR3 runs 15 residues. The DNA of the CDR3 is TGTGCCAGCAGCTTCCTAAACCGAGGTCCCTACGAGCAGTACCTC. This encodes CASSFLNRGPYEQYL.

The table lists this clonotype with many counts. CDR3 amino acids: CATSDSGISPTSPANTGELFF. The DNA of the CDR3 is TGTGCCACCAGTGATTCCGGGATTAGCCCCACCTCCCCCGCGAACACCGGGGAGCTGTTTTTT. V and J are TRBV24-1 and TRBJ2-2; D might be TRBD2 (5 bases). V lost 2 bases, J lost 0 bases, and 24 bases lay in between. The CDR3 has 21 amino acids. Germline CDR1 KGHDR, CDR2 SFDVKD.

This clonotype has a handful of counts. The chain has TRBV20-1 and TRBJ2-2; 10 bases line up with TRBD2. After removal of 6 bases from V and 3 bases from J, the junction contained 13 bases not matched to a gene. Germline values: CDR1 DFQATT, CDR2 SNEGSKA (reference sequence). CDR3 length equals 17 residues. The CDR3 coding sequence is TGCAGTGCGCCACTAGCGGGATCTTCCGCGGACACCGGGGAGCTGTTTTTT. It codes for CSAPLAGSSADTGELFF.

This clonotype was detected many times. The V and J genes are TRBV11-2 and TRBJ2-5; D remains unclear. V was cut by 0 bases and J by 5 bases, with 7 bases left in between. Germline assignment: CDR1 SGHAT and CDR2 FQNNGV. The CDR3 spans 13 residues. The CDR3 bases are TGTGCCAGCAGCTTAGAAGGCCGGGAGACCCAGTACTTC. Protein: CASSLEGRETQYF.

At least ten counts were recorded for this clonotype. This chain uses TRBV6-5 with TRBJ2-5; D uncertain. CDR3 length: 12 amino acids. The germline CDR1 and CDR2 sequences are MNHEY and SVGAGI. Trimming took off 1 base at V and 4 bases at J, with 4 bases between the two ends. In nucleotides, the CDR3 is TGTGCCAGCAGTTACTTTGGAGAGACCCAGTACTTC. Its protein product is CASSYFGETQYF.

There are many counts of this clonotype. The chain has TRBV19 and TRBJ2-7; D possibly corresponds to TRBD1 (5 bases). The CDR3 is 15 amino acids. Germline CDR1 is LNHDA and CDR2 is SQIVND (reference sequence). Between the trimmed V and J ends, which lost 3 bases and 2 bases, there was a span of 14 bases. CDR3: CASSMGQAGTYEQYF. The DNA for the CDR3 is TGTGCCAGTAGTATGGGGCAGGCTGGGACCTACGAGCAGTACTTC.

At least ten counts were recorded for this clonotype. This rearrangement joins TRBV27 to TRBJ1-3; TRBD1 matches at 9 bases. CDR1 is MNHEY and CDR2 is SMNVEV in the germline V gene (reference sequence). This CDR3 is built from 18 residues. J was trimmed by 4 bases and V by 6 bases; bases with no gene match: 16. CDR3 nucleotide sequence: TGTGCCAGCAGCAGCCTCCAAAACAGGGGGCAGGGAGGAAACACCATATATTTT. Encoded protein: CASSSLQNRGQGGNTIYF.

This clonotype was recorded at least ten times. The chain has TRBV19 and TRBJ2-2, with D perhaps TRBD1 or TRBD2 (5 bases each). Germline assignment: CDR1 LNHDA and CDR2 SQIVND (reference sequence). V lost 8 bases and J lost 1, with 14 bases in between. The CDR3 is 15 amino acids. DNA for the CDR3: TGTGCCAGTGGGACCGGGACCCAGAACACCGGGGAGCTGTTTTTT. It translates to CASGTGTQNTGELFF.

V usage is TRBV2 and J usage is TRBJ2-5, with D tentatively TRBD1 or TRBD2 (5 bases each). The CDR3 covers 13 residues. In germline, CDR1 is SNHLY, CDR2 FYNNEI. Trimming shortened V by 2 bases and J by 5 bases, and 9 bases separated the two germline ends. CDR3 coding DNA: TGTGCCAGCAGTGAAACGGGGCACGAGACCCAGTACTTC. Translation: CASSETGHETQYF.

There are many counts of this clonotype. V and J are TRBV11-2 and TRBJ2-5; 7 nucleotides match TRBD1. The CDR3 totals 15 residues. CDR1 and CDR2 from the germline V gene are SGHAT and FQNNGV. With 6 bases clipped from V and 4 bases from J, the junction kept 11 bases outside the gene matches. CDR3 amino acids: CASRPIQGRRETQYF. CDR3 nucleotides: TGTGCCAGCAGGCCAATACAGGGGCGGCGAGAGACCCAGTACTTC.

This clonotype came up many times. The chain links TRBV20-1 to TRBJ1-2; no clear D. The germline V gene has CDR1 DFQATT and CDR2 SNEGSKA (reference sequence). Trimming removed 6 bases from V and 5 bases from J, with 19 bases in between. The CDR3 runs 14 residues. The CDR3 region is CSATRGGETYGYTF. Written as DNA, the CDR3 is TGCAGTGCCACGAGAGGAGGAGAGACTTATGGCTACACCTTC.

The rearrangement links TRBV6-2 or TRBV6-3 to TRBJ2-7; no reliable D call. Trimming removed 5 bases at V and 4 bases at J, with 9 bases between. Germline values: CDR1 MNHEY, CDR2 SVGEGT. There are 12 residues in the CDR3. In nucleotides, the CDR3 is TGTGCCAGCAGTCAAGAGAGGTACGAGCAGTACTTC. It translates to CASSQERYEQYF.

V is TRBV12-3 or TRBV12-4 and J is TRBJ1-1, with 9 bases aligning to TRBD1. The V and J ends lost 6 bases and 3 bases, in that order; junction bases with no gene match: 5. The CDR3 is made up of 14 amino acids. The CDR3 loop is CASREQGADTEAFF. Written as DNA, the CDR3 is TGTGCCAGCAGGGAACAGGGGGCGGACACTGAAGCTTTCTTT.